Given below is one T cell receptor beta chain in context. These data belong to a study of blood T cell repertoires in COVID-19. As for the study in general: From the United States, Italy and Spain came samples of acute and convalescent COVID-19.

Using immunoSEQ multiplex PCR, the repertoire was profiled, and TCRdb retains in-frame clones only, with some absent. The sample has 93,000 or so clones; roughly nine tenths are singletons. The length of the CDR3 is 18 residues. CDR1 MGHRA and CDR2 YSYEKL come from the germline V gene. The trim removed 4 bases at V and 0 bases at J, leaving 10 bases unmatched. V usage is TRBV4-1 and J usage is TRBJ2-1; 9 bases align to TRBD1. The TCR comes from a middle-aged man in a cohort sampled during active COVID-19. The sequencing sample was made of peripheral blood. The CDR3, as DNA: TGCGCCAGCAGCCCATACGGACAGGGGTCGAGCTCCTACAATGAGCAGTTCTTC. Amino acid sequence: CASSPYGQGSSSYNEQFF.